This T cell receptor (beta chain) was found in a study of T cell repertoires in cytomegalovirus infection. Whole-study context: An indication of both CMV infection and matching HLA type came from public TCR beta signatures.

Regarding the study as a whole: Summed frequency of public TCR beta families distinguished CMV carriers with the relevant HLA. Dominating the ex vivo response were HLA-C-restricted CMV-specific TCR beta clonotypes.

TCRdb re-called the reads with MiXCR, one entry per CDR3 protein. This sample carries 100,000 to 120,000 distinct CDR3 sequences, 30% to 35% of them seen once, and the ten largest clones take around two fifths. The V end was cut by 0 bases, the J end by 8 bases, with 8 bases between. The germline V gene has CDR1 LGHNT and CDR2 FRNRAP. The CDR3 runs 12 residues. Notes on this clonotype: Its specificity is unknown.

This TCR was sampled from a human donor in good health (CMV status not recorded). Some clones in this sample may be carry-over from other donors' samples. V and J are TRBV12-5 and TRBJ2-7, with D possibly matching TRBD2 (6 bases). The sample here was CD8+ T cells from cultured PBMCs, taken from culture after CMV antigen stimulation. CDR3 sequence: CASGLVREKQYF. Here the CDR3 DNA reads TGTGCTAGTGGTTTGGTACGGGAGAAGCAGTACTTC.